One TCR beta chain is described in this entry. Compared with germline, one end of the junction differs, possibly owing to a read error. This specimen belongs to a study of blood T cells in healthy people across ages. A second 7 to 11 cycle PCR used barcoded and J-beta primers. Every sample produced at least 2.5 million CDR3-containing paired-end reads. TCRdb re-called the 5' RACE reads with MiXCR, one entry per CDR3 protein. There are approximately 490,000 distinct CDR3 sequences in the sample; nearly 25% occur only once, and around 10% lies in the top ten. The CDR3 spans 14 residues. Germline lookup yields CDR1 SNHLY and CDR2 FYNNEI. These data are also associated with another study on T cells of mothers and their children.

This chain uses TRBV2 with TRBJ2-7, with 9 positions matching TRBD1. The receptor was derived from a boy younger than 18 in good health. The sequenced sample was blood. The CDR3 loop is CAGHTGTGSSEQYF. The CDR3 DNA follows: TGTGCCGGCCACACCGGGACAGGGTCCTCCGAGCAGTACTTC.